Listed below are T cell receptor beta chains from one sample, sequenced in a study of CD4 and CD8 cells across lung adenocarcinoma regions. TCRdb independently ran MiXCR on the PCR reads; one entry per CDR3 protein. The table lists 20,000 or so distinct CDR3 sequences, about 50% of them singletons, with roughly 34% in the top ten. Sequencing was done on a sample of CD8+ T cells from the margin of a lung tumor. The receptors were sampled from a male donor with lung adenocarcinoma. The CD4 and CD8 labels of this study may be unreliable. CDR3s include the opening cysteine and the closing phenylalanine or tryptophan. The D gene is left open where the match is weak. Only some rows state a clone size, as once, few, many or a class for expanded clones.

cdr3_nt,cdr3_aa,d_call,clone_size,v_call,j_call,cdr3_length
TGTGCCATATCCAGCGCGTCCCAAGAGACCCAGTACTTC,CAISSASQETQYF,-,few,TRBV10-3,TRBJ2-5,13
TGTGCCAGCAGCGATAGCGCCTACGAGCAGTACTTC,CASSDSAYEQYF,-,many,TRBV6-1,TRBJ2-7,12
TGTGCCAGCAGGGGTCCAGGGAGCGGAGTCACAGATACGCAGTACTTC,CASRGPGSGVTDTQYF,-,once,TRBV6-1,TRBJ2-7,16
TGTGCCTGGATAAGGAGGAGCTTT,CAWIRRSF,-,-,TRBV30,TRBJ2-1,8
TGTGCCAGCAGCCCTTACTGGAACACCGGGGAGCTGTTTTTT,CASSPYWNTGELFF,-,few,TRBV3-1,TRBJ2-2,14
TGCGGCAGCACGGCGCCGGGAGTAAAAGATATGCAGTACTTC,CGSTAPGVKDMQYF,-,-,TRBV26,TRBJ2-7,14
TGCGCCAGCAGTGAGGGGCTTGGAAACACCATATATTTT,CASSEGLGNTIYF,-,few,TRBV10-2,TRBJ1-3,13
TGTGCCAGCAGCAGACCTAAGCCTGAGCAGTTCTTC,CASSRPKPEQFF,-,many,TRBV7-2,TRBJ2-1,12
TGTGCCAGCAGTAAAGGGACAGCAAAACAAGAGACCCAGTACTTC,CASSKGTAKQETQYF,TRBD1,-,TRBV6-1,TRBJ2-5,15
TGCGCGGGCAGTGGGGCCCGGGGCCAAGATACCCAGTACTTC,CAGSGARGQDTQYF,-,-,TRBV10-1,TRBJ2-5,14
TGTGCGGGGAGTGGGGCAGGGGGCACAGATACCCAGTATTTC,CAGSGAGGTDTQYF,TRBD1,-,TRBV10-3,TRBJ2-4,14
TGTGCCAGCAGTTCCCTTAGCGGGGGGCAGTACAATGAGCAGTTCTTC,CASSSLSGGQYNEQFF,TRBD2,-,TRBV6-5,TRBJ2-1,16
TGTGCCAGCAGCCAAGCTAGGTTCCACGAGCAGTACTTC,CASSQARFHEQYF,-,medium-sized,TRBV6-1,TRBJ2-7,13
TGTGCCAGCAGTTCATGGCTGCACACCGGGGAGCTGTTTTTT,CASSSWLHTGELFF,-,-,TRBV27,TRBJ2-2,14